This is a list of T cell receptor beta chains from one sample in a study of cytomegalovirus exposure and HLA in healthy donors. The assay was immunoSEQ multiplex PCR, and TCRdb's table has in-frame clones only and misses some. This sample has just under 95,000 clones, with roughly 80% found just once. Material: PBMCs. These receptors were collected from a human donor in good health. Both conserved end residues are part of each CDR3. The D gene is left open where the match is weak. Clone size is given for some rows only: seen once, a few or many times, or a class if the clone is expanded.

d_gene,abundance,v_gene,j_gene,CDR3aa,CDR3nt
-,-,TRBV4-1,TRBJ2-7,CAPRKCLVRLEQYF,TGCGCCCCCCGAAAGTGTTTAGTGAGGCTCGAGCAGTACTTC
TRBD1,-,TRBV12-5,TRBJ2-7,CASGLTGTGYEQYF,TGTGCTAGTGGTCTAACCGGGACAGGGTACGAGCAGTACTTC
TRBD2,few,TRBV6-5,TRBJ2-1,CASNPIAGVAPEQFF,TGTGCCAGCAATCCAATAGCGGGTGTCGCTCCCGAGCAGTTCTTC
-,-,TRBV5-1,TRBJ2-6,CASRRDFSGANVLTF,TGCGCCAGCAGACGGGACTTCTCTGGGGCCAACGTCCTGACTTTC
TRBD1,-,TRBV11-3,TRBJ2-7,CASSTGQGAPYEQYF,TGTGCCAGCAGTACGGGACAGGGGGCCCCCTACGAGCAGTACTTC
-,-,TRBV7-2,TRBJ1-1,CASSSGRVGTEAFF,TGTGCCAGCAGTTCAGGGAGGGTGGGCACTGAAGCTTTCTTT
-,once,TRBV27,TRBJ1-1,CASSFGDWGTEAFF,TGTGCCAGCAGTTTCGGGGATTGGGGCACTGAAGCTTTCTTT
-,-,TRBV5-1,TRBJ2-1,CASSPDRYNEQFF,TGCGCCAGCAGCCCAGACAGGTACAATGAGCAGTTCTTC
TRBD2,-,TRBV13,TRBJ2-5,CASSPDGGEAGPNQETQYF,TGTGCCAGCAGCCCCGACGGGGGTGAAGCGGGACCGAATCAAGAGACCCAGTACTTC
TRBD1,-,TRBV5-4,TRBJ1-1,CASSSHTGGTEAFF,TGTGCCAGCAGCTCGCATACAGGGGGCACTGAAGCTTTCTTT
TRBD1,-,TRBV19,TRBJ2-2,CASYTTGTGRTGELFF,TGTGCCAGCTACACGACCGGGACAGGGAGGACCGGGGAGCTGTTTTTT
-,-,TRBV2,TRBJ1-5,CASSAQGRGNQPQHF,TGTGCCAGCAGTGCTCAGGGAAGGGGCAATCAGCCCCAGCATTTT
-,-,TRBV29-1,TRBJ2-6,CSVEDQQALGSGANVLTF,TGCAGCGTTGAAGATCAGCAGGCCCTGGGCTCTGGGGCCAACGTCCTGACTTTC
TRBD2,-,TRBV30,TRBJ2-2,CAWSRRGTGELFF,TGTGCCTGGAGTCGGCGGGGGACCGGGGAGCTGTTTTTT
-,-,TRBV19,TRBJ2-2,CASSMGAGELFF,TGTGCCAGTAGTATGGGAGCCGGGGAGCTGTTTTTT
TRBD2,-,TRBV5-1,TRBJ2-5,CASSLGTSGLGETQYF,TGCGCCAGCAGCTTGGGGACTAGCGGTCTAGGGGAGACCCAGTACTTC
-,-,TRBV5-1,TRBJ2-2,CASSWVTDRNTGELFF,TGCGCCAGCAGCTGGGTGACAGATCGGAACACCGGGGAGCTGTTTTTT
-,few,TRBV4-3,TRBJ1-5,CASSQGQFQPQHF,TGCGCCAGCAGCCAAGGACAGTTTCAGCCCCAGCATTTT
TRBD2,-,TRBV7-8,TRBJ2-1,CASSFRRTSGYNEQFF,TGTGCCAGCAGCTTTCGGCGGACTAGCGGCTACAATGAGCAGTTCTTC
-,once,TRBV7-2,TRBJ1-6,CASLMELPGSPLHF,TGTGCCAGCTTGATGGAACTACCGGGTTCACCCCTCCACTTT
-,once,TRBV28,TRBJ2-7,CASSLGSYEQYF,TGTGCCAGCAGCCTCGGGTCCTACGAGCAGTACTTC
TRBD2,-,TRBV15,TRBJ2-5,CATSRGFRSGSRGETQYF,TGTGCCACCAGCAGAGGATTCAGGAGCGGGAGTCGAGGGGAGACCCAGTACTTC
TRBD2,-,TRBV27,TRBJ2-3,CASSLGLGREADTQYF,TGTGCCAGCAGTTTGGGTCTAGGGAGGGAGGCAGATACGCAGTATTTT
-,-,TRBV28,TRBJ1-2,CATLDSFHGYTF,TGTGCCACCCTGGACAGTTTTCATGGCTACACCTTC
TRBD2,-,TRBV15,TRBJ2-5,CATSRALAGQETQYF,TGTGCCACCAGCAGAGCCCTAGCGGGGCAAGAGACCCAGTACTTC
TRBD2,-,TRBV5-5,TRBJ2-1,CASTVLAGGGNEQFF,TGTGCCAGCACCGTACTAGCGGGAGGGGGCAATGAGCAGTTCTTC
TRBD1,-,TRBV7-9,TRBJ2-3,CASSRDRGHTDTQYF,TGTGCCAGCAGCAGGGACAGGGGGCACACAGATACGCAGTATTTT
TRBD1,-,TRBV5-5,TRBJ2-1,CASSLGTGLNEQFF,TGTGCCAGCAGCCTAGGGACAGGGCTCAATGAGCAGTTCTTC
-,-,TRBV28,TRBJ2-7,CASRSTGGDQSYEQYF,TGTGCCAGCAGGTCGACTGGCGGGGACCAATCCTACGAGCAGTACTTC
TRBD2,-,TRBV10-1,TRBJ2-7,CASPEGTSALRAYEQYF,TGCGCCAGCCCGGAGGGGACTAGCGCCCTTCGGGCCTACGAGCAGTACTTC
-,-,TRBV5-4,TRBJ2-7,CASSLANGYEQYF,TGTGCCAGCAGCTTGGCGAACGGTTACGAGCAGTACTTC
TRBD2,-,TRBV6-1,TRBJ2-3,CASSLTSGRQDTQYF,TGTGCCAGCAGCCTGACTAGCGGCCGCCAGGATACGCAGTATTTT
TRBD1,-,TRBV2,TRBJ2-5,CASMRQGVVEQYF,TGTGCCAGCATGCGACAGGGGGTGGTTGAGCAGTACTTC
TRBD1,-,TRBV11-2,TRBJ2-5,CASSLVGQAQETQYF,TGTGCCAGCAGCTTAGTTGGACAGGCCCAAGAGACCCAGTACTTC
-,-,TRBV19,TRBJ1-1,CATTQDRVTEAFF,TGTGCCACCACGCAGGACAGAGTCACTGAAGCTTTCTTT
-,few,TRBV4-1,TRBJ2-7,CASSPTGSAPYEQYF,TGCGCCAGCAGCCCGACAGGCTCGGCACCCTACGAGCAGTACTTC
TRBD2,-,TRBV9,TRBJ2-3,CASSVASLAGTDTQYF,TGTGCCAGCAGCGTAGCTAGCCTAGCGGGGACAGATACGCAGTATTTT
TRBD2,-,TRBV7-9,TRBJ2-7,CASRPTGGLTYEQYF,TGTGCCAGCAGACCCACGGGAGGGTTAACCTACGAGCAGTACTTC
-,-,TRBV19,TRBJ1-4,CASRLGEKLFF,TGTGCCAGTAGGCTGGGCGAAAAACTGTTTTTT
-,-,TRBV4-2,TRBJ2-1,CASSQDWSGSSYNEQFF,TGTGCCAGCAGCCAAGATTGGAGCGGCAGCTCCTACAATGAGCAGTTCTTC
-,-,TRBV15,TRBJ2-7,CATKGEDSYEQYF,TGTGCCACCAAAGGGGAAGACTCCTACGAGCAGTACTTC
TRBD1,-,TRBV19,TRBJ2-7,CASSIPGTGNYEQYF,TGTGCCAGTAGTATTCCCGGGACAGGGAACTACGAGCAGTACTTC
TRBD1,-,TRBV7-9,TRBJ2-5,CASSSGTVQETQYF,TGTGCCAGCAGCTCCGGGACAGTTCAAGAGACCCAGTACTTC
TRBD1,-,TRBV19,TRBJ1-1,CASTVRGKLGTEAFF,TGTGCCAGTACGGTCAGGGGGAAATTAGGGACTGAAGCTTTCTTT
-,-,TRBV11-1,TRBJ2-2,CASSRLGTGELFF,TGTGCCAGCAGCCGACTCGGCACCGGGGAGCTGTTTTTT
-,few,TRBV29-1,TRBJ2-1,CSVEVAGNEQFF,TGCAGCGTTGAGGTAGCCGGCAATGAGCAGTTCTTC
TRBD1,-,TRBV10-3,TRBJ2-2,CAIRESPGTGGKRTNTGELFF,TGTGCCATTCGCGAGTCTCCCGGGACAGGGGGCAAGCGTACGAACACCGGGGAGCTGTTTTTT
-,-,TRBV4-1,TRBJ2-3,CASSQESSGTDTQYF,TGCGCCAGCAGCCAAGAGTCCAGCGGCACAGATACGCAGTATTTT
TRBD1,-,TRBV30,TRBJ1-3,CACRRTGSGNTIYF,TGTGCCTGTCGGCGGACAGGCTCTGGAAACACCATATATTTT
-,once,TRBV5-6,TRBJ1-1,CASSYANRPGRTEAFF,TGTGCCAGCAGCTACGCCAACAGGCCCGGGAGGACTGAAGCTTTCTTT
-,-,TRBV11-3,TRBJ2-1,CASSLDSGGPYNEQFF,TGTGCCAGCAGCTTAGATTCCGGGGGGCCCTACAATGAGCAGTTCTTC
-,-,TRBV9,TRBJ2-2,CASSPRGYGDTGELFF,TGTGCCAGCAGCCCAAGGGGGTATGGAGACACCGGGGAGCTGTTTTTT